These 13 T cell receptor beta chains share one sample of origin, sequenced in a study of blood T cell repertoires in COVID-19. Sequencing used immunoSEQ multiplex PCR; TCRdb keeps in-frame clones, though not all of them. The table has around 150,000 clones, 75% to 90% seen once; the top ten hold more than 2%. The source material was peripheral blood. These receptor sequences come from a man aged 70-80 years with acute or convalescent COVID-19.

The chain recombines TRBV12-1 with TRBJ1-2; TRBD1 is the table's D call, not checked against the DNA. TRBV12-1 counts as a pseudogene. The CDR3 consists of 15 residues. CDR3 sequence reads: CASSFHPGTGYSYTF. The CDR3, as DNA: TGTGCCAGCAGCTTTCACCCTGGGACAGGGTATAGCTACACCTTC.

The chain combines TRBV25-1 with TRBJ1-1; 7 nucleotides agree with TRBD1. Germline-derived CDR1 and CDR2 are MGHDK and SYGVNS. V was clipped by 4 bases and J by 7 bases; unmatched bases: 9. The CDR3 contains 14 residues. The CDR3 DNA is TGTGCCAGCAGTGCGTACCCTCGACAGGGTGAAGCTTTCTTT. It specifies CASSAYPRQGEAFF.

The chain is built from TRBV2 and TRBJ2-1; TRBD1 matches at 10 bases. Unmatched junction bases numbered 11, after V lost 6 bases and J lost 9 bases. Germline V gene sequence: CDR1 SNHLY, CDR2 FYNNEI. The CDR3 runs 15 residues. The CDR3 reads CASRPGTGAPREQFF. The CDR3 bases are TGTGCCAGCAGGCCCGGGACAGGGGCTCCCCGTGAGCAGTTCTTC.

The chain uses TRBV6-5 and TRBJ2-1; 10 nucleotides agree with TRBD2. The V segment lost 0 bases and the J segment 5 bases; nucleotides outside the gene matches: 1. Germline V gives CDR1 MNHEY, CDR2 SVGAGI. The CDR3 runs 15 residues. The CDR3: CASSYSSGGNNEQFF. CDR3 bases: TGTGCCAGCAGTTACTCTAGCGGGGGGAACAATGAGCAGTTCTTC.

This chain links TRBV5-1 with TRBJ2-1; D is undetermined. CDR3 length: 12 amino acids. Trimming removed 4 bases from V and 7 bases from J, with 9 bases in between. Germline CDR1 and CDR2: SGHRS and YFSETQ. CDR3 coding DNA: TGCGCCAGCAGCCCGACTGGAAATGAGCAGTTCTTC. It specifies CASSPTGNEQFF.

This clone was seen only once. The chain carries TRBV6-6 and TRBJ1-2; 8 positions match TRBD1. The germline V gene has CDR1 MNHNY and CDR2 SVGAGI (reference sequence). J lost 2 bases, V lost 7 bases, and 6 bases had no gene match. There are 14 residues in the CDR3. CDR3 nucleotide sequence: TGTGCCAGCATTACGACAGGGGCAAACTATGGCTACACCTTC. The encoded protein is CASITTGANYGYTF.

This chain joins TRBV27 and TRBJ2-1; 12 nucleotides align to TRBD2. This CDR3 region has 17 residues. V shed 5 bases, J shed 4 bases, and the junction held 9 bases outside the gene matches. Germline CDR1 is MNHEY and CDR2 is SMNVEV (reference sequence). CDR3 nucleotides: TGTGCCAGCAGTGGGCTAGCGGGAGGGCCCTCTTACAATGAGCAGTTCTTC. It translates to CASSGLAGGPSYNEQFF.

This clone was seen only a few times. The V call is TRBV10-2, the J call TRBJ2-1, with TRBD2 matching over 7 bases. J gave up 7 bases and V 2 bases, and 8 bases lay outside the gene matches. In germline, CDR1 is WSHSY, CDR2 SAAADI. The CDR3 runs 15 residues. CDR3 nucleotides: TGCGCCAGCAGTGAGGGCGGGGGAAACTGGAATGAGCAGTTCTTC. This codes for CASSEGGGNWNEQFF.

The chain couples TRBV6-2 or TRBV6-3 to TRBJ2-3, with D perhaps TRBD2 (5 bases). The CDR3 spans 15 residues. Looked up from germline, CDR1 is MNHEY and CDR2 is SVGEGT. The germline V and J ends were trimmed by 2 bases and 2 bases, with 11 bases remaining between them. Written as DNA, the CDR3 is TGTGCCAGCAGTTACGAGGGAACAAACACAGATACGCAGTATTTT. It codes for CASSYEGTNTDTQYF.

This clone has only one observation. This chain links TRBV14 with TRBJ1-6; 8 nucleotides match TRBD1. From germline, CDR1 is SGHDN and CDR2 FVKESK. Trimming removed 4 bases from V and 2 bases from J; junction bases left unmatched: 1. The CDR3 has 15 residues. Written as DNA, the CDR3 is TGTGCCAGCAGCCCACAGGGGGCCTATAATTCACCCCTCCACTTT. Protein product: CASSPQGAYNSPLHF.

The V gene is TRBV12-2, the J gene TRBJ1-3; the table's D call, TRBD1, was not checked against the DNA. TRBV12-2 is deemed a pseudogene. The CDR3 loop spans 17 amino acids. CDR3 sequence: CASRCGQGLDSGNTIYF. The CDR3 bases are TGTGCAAGTCGCTGTGGACAGGGACTCGACTCTGGAAACACCATATATTTT.

This clone was recorded a few times. This rearrangement joins TRBV4-1 to TRBJ1-3; the D gene is possibly TRBD1 (5 bases). From germline, CDR1 is MGHRA and CDR2 YSYEKL. This CDR3 is built from 17 residues. Trimming shortened V by 0 bases and J by 1 base, and 13 bases separated the two germline ends. The DNA for the CDR3 is TGCGCCAGCAGCCAAGACGTCAGGGAGGCTTCTGGAAACACCATATATTTT. This encodes CASSQDVREASGNTIYF.

The chain has TRBV6-5 and TRBJ2-5, with D perhaps matching TRBD1 (6 bases). The germline CDR1 and CDR2 sequences are MNHEY and SVGAGI. This CDR3 has 16 residues. The V end lost 2 bases, the J end lost 5 bases, and 18 bases lay between the germline ends. The CDR3 coding sequence is TGTGCCAGCAGTTACGGCCAGGGGCGCCCCGCGGAGACCCAGTACTTC. Its translation: CASSYGQGRPAETQYF.